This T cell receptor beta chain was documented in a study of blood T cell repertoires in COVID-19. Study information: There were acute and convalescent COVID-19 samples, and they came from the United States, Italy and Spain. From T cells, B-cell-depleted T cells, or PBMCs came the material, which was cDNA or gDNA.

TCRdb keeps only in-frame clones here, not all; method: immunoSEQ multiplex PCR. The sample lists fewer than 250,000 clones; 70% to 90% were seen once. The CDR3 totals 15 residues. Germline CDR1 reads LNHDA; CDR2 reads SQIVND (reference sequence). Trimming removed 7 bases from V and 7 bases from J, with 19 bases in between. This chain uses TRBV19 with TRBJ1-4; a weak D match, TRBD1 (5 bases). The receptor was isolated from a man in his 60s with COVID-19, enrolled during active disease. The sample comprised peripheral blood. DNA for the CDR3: TGTGCCAGTATCGGGGGGTTGGAGTACGGTGAAAAACTGTTTTTT. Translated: CASIGGLEYGEKLFF.